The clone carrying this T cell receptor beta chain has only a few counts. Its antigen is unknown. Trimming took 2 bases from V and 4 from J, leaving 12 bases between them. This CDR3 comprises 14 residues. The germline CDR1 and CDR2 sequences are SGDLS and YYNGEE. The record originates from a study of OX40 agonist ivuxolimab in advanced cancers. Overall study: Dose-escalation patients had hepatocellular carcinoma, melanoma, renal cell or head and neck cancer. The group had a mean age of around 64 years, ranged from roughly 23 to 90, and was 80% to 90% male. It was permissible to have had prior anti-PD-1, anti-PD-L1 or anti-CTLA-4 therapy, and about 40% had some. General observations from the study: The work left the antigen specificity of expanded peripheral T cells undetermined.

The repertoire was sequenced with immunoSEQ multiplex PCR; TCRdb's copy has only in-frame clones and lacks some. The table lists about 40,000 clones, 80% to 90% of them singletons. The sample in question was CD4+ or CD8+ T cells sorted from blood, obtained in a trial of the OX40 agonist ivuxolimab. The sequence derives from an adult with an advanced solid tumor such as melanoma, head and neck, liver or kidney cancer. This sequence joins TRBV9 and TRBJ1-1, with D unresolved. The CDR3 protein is CASSVTVDFTEAFF. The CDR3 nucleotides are TGTGCCAGCAGCGTTACAGTCGATTTCACTGAAGCTTTCTTT.